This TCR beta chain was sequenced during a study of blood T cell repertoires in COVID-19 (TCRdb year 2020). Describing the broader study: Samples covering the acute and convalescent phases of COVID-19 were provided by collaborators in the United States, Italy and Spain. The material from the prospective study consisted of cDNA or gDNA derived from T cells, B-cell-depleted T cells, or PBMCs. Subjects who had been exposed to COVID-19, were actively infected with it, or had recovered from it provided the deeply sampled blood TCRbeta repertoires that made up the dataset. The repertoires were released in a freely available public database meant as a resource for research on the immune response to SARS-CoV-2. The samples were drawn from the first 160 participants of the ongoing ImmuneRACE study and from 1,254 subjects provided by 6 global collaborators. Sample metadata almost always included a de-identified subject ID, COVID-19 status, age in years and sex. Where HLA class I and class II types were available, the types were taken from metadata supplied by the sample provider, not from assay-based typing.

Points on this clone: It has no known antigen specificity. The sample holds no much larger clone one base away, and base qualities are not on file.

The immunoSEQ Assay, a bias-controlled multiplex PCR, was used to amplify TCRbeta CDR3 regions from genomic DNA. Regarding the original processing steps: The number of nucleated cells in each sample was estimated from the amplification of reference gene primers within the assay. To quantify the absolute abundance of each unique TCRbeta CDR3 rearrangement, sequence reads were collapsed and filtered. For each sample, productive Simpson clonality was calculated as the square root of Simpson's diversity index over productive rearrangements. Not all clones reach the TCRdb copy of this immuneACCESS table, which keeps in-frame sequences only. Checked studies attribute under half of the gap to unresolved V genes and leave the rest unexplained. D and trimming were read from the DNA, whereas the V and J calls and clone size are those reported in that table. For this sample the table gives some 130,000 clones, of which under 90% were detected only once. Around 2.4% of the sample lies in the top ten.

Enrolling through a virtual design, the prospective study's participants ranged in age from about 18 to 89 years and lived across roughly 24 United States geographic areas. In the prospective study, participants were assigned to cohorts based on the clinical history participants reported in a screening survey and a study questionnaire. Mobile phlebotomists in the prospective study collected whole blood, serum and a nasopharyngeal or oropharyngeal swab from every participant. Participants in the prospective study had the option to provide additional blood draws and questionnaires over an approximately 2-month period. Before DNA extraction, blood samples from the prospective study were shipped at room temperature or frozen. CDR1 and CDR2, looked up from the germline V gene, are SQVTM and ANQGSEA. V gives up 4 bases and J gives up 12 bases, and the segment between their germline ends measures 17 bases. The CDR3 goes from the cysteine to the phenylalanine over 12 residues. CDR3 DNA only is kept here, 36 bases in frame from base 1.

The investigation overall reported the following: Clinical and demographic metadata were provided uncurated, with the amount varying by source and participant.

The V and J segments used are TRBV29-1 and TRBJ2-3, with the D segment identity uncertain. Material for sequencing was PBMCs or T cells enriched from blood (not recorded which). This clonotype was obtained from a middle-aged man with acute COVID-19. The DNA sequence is TGCAGCGTTGGCGGCGGCCCCTACCCCCAGTATTTT. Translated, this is CSVGGGPYPQYF.